The entry that follows covers one T cell receptor beta chain sequence. What it binds is not known. This sample stems from a study of T cell responses to AZD1222 COVID-19 vaccine. Findings and limits, study-wide: Researchers report vaccine-associated CD4 TCRs spanning spike, with dominance at 160-218 and 743-854. Seropositivity was recorded at baseline in only a handful of AZD1222 recipients. The sample set comprised mostly white British donors with more females, and clonal diversity was possibly underestimated. The study reported that nearly half of spike-specific TCRs target unmutated variant regions.

Measured with immunoSEQ multiplex PCR; TCRdb has only the in-frame clones, and not every one. The sample has around 50,000 clones; around 88% are singletons. This clonotype was obtained from an adult in good health. The sample was peripheral blood, taken on day 0 of AZD1222 vaccination.

This chain's CDR3 is CASSFSPDSVWTGNTIYF. Written as DNA, the CDR3 is TGTGCCAGCAGCTTTAGTCCGGACTCGGTTTGGACTGGAAACACCATATATTTT. The chain has TRBV5-6 and TRBJ1-3, with no clear D. With 2 bases removed from V and 2 bases from J, the gap between germline ends came to 20 bases. Germline V gene sequence: CDR1 SGHDT, CDR2 YYEEEE. The CDR3 spans 18 residues.